Following are 13 T cell receptor beta chains from one sample sequenced in a study of identical twins. A single record per CDR3 protein comes from TCRdb applying MiXCR to the 5' RACE reads. The table lists some 1,700,000 distinct CDR3 sequences, less than 40% of them singletons. Sequences were obtained from cord blood. These receptors came from a newborn girl in good health.

This clonotype was counted only a few times. CDR3 in DNA: TGTGCCAGCAGTTTATTTGCTAGCCCTCGGGATACGCAGTATTTT. Translating it yields CASSLFASPRDTQYF. V is TRBV27 and J is TRBJ2-3; a possible D gene is TRBD2 (5 bases). The CDR3 consists of 15 residues. V lost 1 base, J lost 6 bases, and 14 bases lay in between. The germline gives CDR1 MNHEY, CDR2 SMNVEV (reference sequence).

A remark on this clonotype: Mismatch with germline at one junction end may stem from a read error. This chain links TRBV6-5 with TRBJ1-4; a possible D gene is TRBD1 (5 bases). This CDR3 has 17 amino acids. The germline gives CDR1 MNHEY, CDR2 SVGAGI. The CDR3 loop is CASSYSKRGSTNEELFF. In DNA form, the CDR3 reads TGTGCCAGCAGTTACTCGAAAAGGGGTTCGACTAATGAAGAACTGTTTTTT.

This clonotype has just a few counts. The chain is built from TRBV10-3 and TRBJ2-1, with TRBD2 identical over 8 bases. The CDR3 loop spans 20 amino acids. CDR1 is ENHRY and CDR2 is SYGVKD in the germline V gene. V was pared by 6 bases and J by 0 bases, with 19 bases of the junction left unmatched. The CDR3 region has the DNA TGTGCCATCAGGGGGACTAGGCCACTTCCCCTCCAAAGCTCCTACAATGAGCAGTTCTTC. As protein: CAIRGTRPLPLQSSYNEQFF.

This sequence joins TRBV7-2 and TRBJ2-3; 13 bases agree with TRBD2. With 2 bases clipped from V and 1 base from J, the junction kept 6 bases outside the gene matches. The CDR3 length is 18 residues. Germline CDR1 is SGHTA and CDR2 is FQGNSA. The CDR3 coding sequence is TGTGCCAGCAGCTTATGGGGACTAGCGGGGTCCCGCACAGATACGCAGTATTTT. Encoded protein: CASSLWGLAGSRTDTQYF. Combining the CDR3 with reference TRBV7-2 and TRBJ2-3 gives the whole variable domain GAGVSQSPSNKVTEKGKDVELRCDPISGHTALYWYRQSLGQGLEFLIYFQGNSAPDKSGLPSDRFSAERTGGSVSTLTIQRTQQEDSAVYLCASSLWGLAGSRTDTQYFGPGTRLTVL.

This chain links TRBV12-3 or TRBV12-4 with TRBJ1-3; D remains unclear. The CDR3 loop spans 15 amino acids. The ends were cut back, 2 bases at V and 0 bases at J, with 8 bases in the middle. In DNA form, the CDR3 reads TGTGCCAGCAGTTTATCCTACTCCTCTGGAAACACCATATATTTT. Its protein product is CASSLSYSSGNTIYF.

The chain recombines TRBV27 with TRBJ2-1, with a weak D call TRBD1 (5 bases). Judging by the DNA end, TRBJ2-7 fits better; the J call may be wrong. Germline CDR1 and CDR2: MNHEY and SMNVEV (reference sequence). The CDR3 runs to 15 residues. The CDR3 DNA reads TGTGCCAGCAGTCCCCCCCGGACAAGCTACAATGAGCAGTACTTC. Amino acids: CASSPPRTSYNEQYF.

The chain links TRBV12-5 to TRBJ2-1; D is possibly TRBD2 (6 bases). The CDR3 is made up of 17 amino acids. V lost 0 bases and J 0 bases, leaving 12 bases between the germline ends. In germline, CDR1 is LGHNT, CDR2 FRNRAP. DNA for the CDR3: TGTGCTAGTGGTTTGGTACTGGGCGGGACCTCCTACAATGAGCAGTTCTTC. It translates to CASGLVLGGTSYNEQFF.

This sequence joins TRBV20-1 and TRBJ2-3, with 9 bases aligning to TRBD2. This CDR3 spans 14 amino acids. Germline V gene lookup returns CDR1 DFQATT and CDR2 SNEGSKA (reference sequence). Unmatched junction bases numbered 2, after V lost 4 bases and J lost 0 bases. CDR3 sequence reads: CSATAGGSTDTQYF. The CDR3 DNA sequence: TGCAGTGCTACAGCGGGAGGTAGCACAGATACGCAGTATTTT.

The genes are TRBV18 and TRBJ2-3, with D perhaps being TRBD1 or TRBD2 (5 bases each). Germline V gene sequence: CDR1 KGHSH, CDR2 LQKENI. V was trimmed by 2 bases and J by 2 bases, leaving 14 bases between them. The CDR3 loop spans 16 amino acids. Here the CDR3 DNA reads TGTGCCAGCTCACCAAGCCGGGACGGCCTCACAGATACGCAGTATTTT. This gives the protein CASSPSRDGLTDTQYF. The full variable domain, completed using reference TRBV18 and TRBJ2-3, is NAGVMQNPRHLVRRRGQEARLRCSPMKGHSHVYWYRQLPEEGLKFMVYLQKENIIDESGMPKERFSAEFPKEGPSILRIQQVVRGDSAAYFCASSPSRDGLTDTQYFGPGTRLTVL.

This clonotype was observed once. This chain uses TRBV28 with TRBJ1-3, with D unclear. V dropped 7 bases and J dropped 0 bases, with 7 bases sitting between them. The CDR3 is made up of 13 amino acids. CDR1 MDHEN and CDR2 SYDVKM come from the germline V gene. CDR3 protein: CASTRSSGNTIYF. In nucleotides, the CDR3 is TGTGCCAGCACCAGAAGCTCTGGAAACACCATATATTTT.

V usage is TRBV10-3 and J usage is TRBJ2-5; possible D gene TRBD1, 6 bases. V was cut by 0 bases and J by 11 bases, with 16 bases left in between. The length of the CDR3 is 14 residues. Germline values: CDR1 ENHRY, CDR2 SYGVKD. CDR3 amino acids: CAISESQGRSEQYF. The CDR3 DNA sequence: TGTGCCATCAGTGAGTCACAGGGTCGGTCGGAGCAGTACTTC.

This clonotype was counted only a few times. V usage is TRBV6-6 and J usage is TRBJ1-2; D remains unclear. V was cut by 3 bases and J by 0 bases, with 11 bases left in between. Germline V CDR1 and CDR2: MNHNY, SVGAGI (reference sequence). This CDR3 is 15 amino acids long. CDR3 loop: CASSYGRRANYGYTF. CDR3 bases: TGTGCCAGCAGTTATGGAAGAAGAGCTAACTATGGCTACACCTTC.

J is TRBJ1-2 and V is TRBV20-1; tentative D call: TRBD1 (5 bases). The V and J ends lost 0 bases and 13 bases respectively, with 18 bases between them. CDR1 is DFQATT, CDR2 SNEGSKA, per germline (reference sequence). The CDR3 totals 13 residues. The CDR3 nucleotides are TGCAGTGCTAGAGAGCTTGGGACGGAGTCCACCACCTTC. The encoded protein is CSARELGTESTTF.